A single sample is the source of the 20 T cell receptor beta chains below, sequenced in a study of CD8 T cells in Susac syndrome. cDNA came from roughly 0.47 to 1 ug RNA primed by random hexamers. In TCRdb, the immunoSEQ multiplex PCR reads were re-called with MiXCR into one record per CDR3 protein. The table shows a few hundred thousand distinct CDR3 sequences, with about 94% occurring only once. The sample comprised CD4+ T cells from PBMCs. The receptors come from a human donor with Susac syndrome.

This chain uses TRBV29-1 with TRBJ1-2; D not certain. The CDR3 covers 14 residues. From germline, CDR1 is SQVTM and CDR2 ANQGSEA. Trimming shortened V by 3 bases and J by 4 bases, and 15 bases separated the two germline ends. The DNA of the CDR3 is TGCAGCGTTGAGCAGGACGGAGCCTTCTATGGCTACACCTTC. Protein sequence: CSVEQDGAFYGYTF.

This clonotype was picked up one time. The gene calls are TRBV3-1 and TRBJ2-7, with D perhaps TRBD1 (6 bases). CDR1 and CDR2 (germline): LGHDT, YNNKEL (reference sequence). Trimming took 4 bases from V and 3 from J, leaving 10 bases between them. CDR3 length: 13 amino acids. The CDR3 sequence is CASSLQGFYEQYF. CDR3 nucleotides: TGTGCCAGCAGCCTTCAGGGGTTCTACGAGCAGTACTTC.

This chain connects TRBV5-4 to TRBJ1-2; 8 nucleotides align to TRBD1. The CDR3 extends over 13 amino acids. Germline CDR1 is SGHNT and CDR2 is YYREEE (reference sequence). Trimming cost V 4 bases and J 6 bases; bases outside gene matches: 5. The CDR3: CASSILTGDGYTF. In DNA form, the CDR3 reads TGTGCCAGCAGCATACTGACAGGGGATGGCTACACCTTC.

The rearrangement joins TRBV7-2 to TRBJ2-7, with 9 nucleotides matching TRBD1. The CDR3 consists of 15 residues. Trimming cost V 2 bases and J 3 bases; bases outside gene matches: 5. In germline, CDR1 is SGHTA, CDR2 FQGNSA. Written as DNA, the CDR3 is TGTGCCAGCAGCTTAACTGGACAGGGGTTCTACGAGCAGTACTTC. Its protein is CASSLTGQGFYEQYF.

This sequence joins TRBV3-1 and TRBJ1-5; TRBD1 agrees at 9 bases. Germline V gives CDR1 LGHDT, CDR2 YNNKEL (reference sequence). V was pared by 2 bases and J by 2 bases, with 7 bases of the junction left unmatched. CDR3 length: 17 residues. The CDR3 coding sequence is TGTGCCAGCAGCCAAACTACAGGGGGCTTAGGCAATCAGCCCCAGCATTTT. Its translation: CASSQTTGGLGNQPQHF.

This rearrangement joins TRBV27 to TRBJ1-2; possibly TRBD1 for D (6 bases). Per the germline V gene, CDR1 is MNHEY and CDR2 is SMNVEV (reference sequence). V was trimmed by 2 bases and J by 6 bases, leaving 13 bases between them. CDR3 length: 14 residues. The CDR3 region is CASSLQGRVDGYTF. CDR3 coding DNA: TGTGCCAGCAGTTTACAGGGGAGGGTCGATGGCTACACCTTC.

This sequence joins TRBV12-3 or TRBV12-4 and TRBJ1-3, with unresolved D. V was pared by 6 bases and J by 0 bases, with 24 bases between. The length of the CDR3 is 19 residues. The CDR3 DNA reads as TGTGCCAGCAGCCCGGGGATCGACTACAGCGATTTCTCTGGAAACACCATATATTTT. Residues: CASSPGIDYSDFSGNTIYF.

The chain has TRBV4-1 and TRBJ2-6, with D possibly matching TRBD1 (5 bases). Between the trimmed V and J ends, which lost 0 bases and 0 bases, there was a span of 12 bases. Looked up from germline, CDR1 is MGHRA and CDR2 is YSYEKL. The CDR3 consists of 18 residues. The CDR3 DNA sequence: TGCGCCAGCAGCCAAGATTGGAAGGGGAACTCTGGGGCCAACGTCCTGACTTTC. It codes for CASSQDWKGNSGANVLTF.

The chain employs TRBV24-1 and TRBJ2-3; D is ambiguous. CDR1 and CDR2 from the germline V gene are KGHDR and SFDVKD. There are 12 residues in the CDR3. Trimming cost V 5 bases and J 2 bases, with 4 bases left between them. CDR3 sequence: CATSGPTDTQYF. DNA of the CDR3: TGTGCCACCAGTGGTCCCACAGATACGCAGTATTTT.

The chain carries TRBV5-1 and TRBJ2-7, with D tentatively TRBD1 (6 bases). The CDR3 has 15 residues. From germline, CDR1 is SGHRS and CDR2 YFSETQ. This chain's CDR3 is CGNAQGQPSSYEQYF. CDR3 nucleotide sequence: TGCGGCAACGCACAAGGACAGCCTTCCTCCTACGAGCAGTACTTC.

V is TRBV29-1 and J is TRBJ2-2; 7 positions match TRBD2. Trimming took 4 bases from V and 4 from J; bases not matched to a gene: 3. Germline V gene lookup returns CDR1 SQVTM and CDR2 ANQGSEA. The CDR3 runs to 13 residues. The CDR3, as DNA: TGCAGCGTTGGCAGCGGGGTCACCGGGGAGCTGTTTTTT. Amino acids: CSVGSGVTGELFF.

The chain uses TRBV6-5 and TRBJ2-6; D unclear. Germline V gives CDR1 MNHEY, CDR2 SVGAGI. CDR3 length: 15 residues. V was shortened by 6 bases and J by 4 bases, with 13 bases between the two germline ends. The CDR3 region has the DNA TGTGCCAGCAGCCGATGGTTCGAGGGGGCCAACGTCCTGACTTTC. Residues: CASSRWFEGANVLTF.

V is TRBV2 and J is TRBJ1-1; no firm D call. Deletions cut 5 bases from V and 0 bases from J, with 13 bases between. Germline CDR1 and CDR2: SNHLY and FYNNEI. The CDR3 is 15 residues long. CDR3 amino acids: CASSYGRAMNTEAFF. CDR3 nucleotides: TGTGCCAGCAGTTACGGCAGAGCTATGAACACTGAAGCTTTCTTT.

The J gene is TRBJ1-2, the V gene TRBV29-1; no clear D gene. CDR3 length: 15 amino acids. Trimming took 0 bases from V and 4 from J, leaving 15 bases between them. Looked up from germline, CDR1 is SQVTM and CDR2 is ANQGSEA. For the CDR3, the DNA is TGCAGCGTTGAAGATCCAGGACGTTTTAGCTATGGCTACACCTTC. Protein product: CSVEDPGRFSYGYTF.

The chain combines TRBV5-5 with TRBJ2-5, with D possibly TRBD1 on 6 matching bases. Germline V gene sequence: CDR1 SGHKS, CDR2 YYEKEE (reference sequence). The CDR3 is 14 amino acids. Trimming cost V 0 bases and J 3 bases, with 9 bases left between them. CDR3 amino acids: CASSLEQGEETQYF. The CDR3 coding sequence is TGTGCCAGCAGCTTGGAACAGGGCGAAGAGACCCAGTACTTC.

The rearrangement uses TRBV29-1 and TRBJ1-6; 8 bases agree with TRBD1. Germline CDR1 SQVTM, CDR2 ANQGSEA. V lost 5 bases and J lost 3; bases outside the gene matches: 3. The CDR3 length is 14 residues. CDR3 protein: CSVRTGIYNSPLHF. In DNA form, the CDR3 reads TGCAGCGTTCGGACAGGGATCTATAATTCACCCCTCCACTTT.

CDR3 region: CASSLESVSLEFF. Written as DNA, the CDR3 is TGTGCCAGCAGCTTAGAAAGCGTGAGCCTGGAGTTCTTC. The rearrangement joins TRBV11-2 to TRBJ2-1; D gene ambiguous. Per the germline V gene, CDR1 is SGHAT and CDR2 is FQNNGV. The length of the CDR3 is 13 residues. V was cut by 0 bases and J by 14 bases, with 14 bases left in between.

This chain uses TRBV5-1 with TRBJ1-5; D is possibly TRBD1 (6 bases). This CDR3 region has 14 residues. Trimming left V 4 bases short and J 1 base short, with 9 bases between. CDR1 is SGHRS and CDR2 is YFSETQ in the germline V gene. The CDR3 protein is CASSDGQSNQPQHF. DNA for the CDR3: TGCGCCAGCAGCGACGGACAGAGCAATCAGCCCCAGCATTTT.

The chain carries TRBV20-1 and TRBJ2-7; D gene ambiguous. CDR1 is DFQATT and CDR2 is SNEGSKA in the germline V gene (reference sequence). This CDR3 region has 13 residues. V gave up 1 base and J gave up 1 base, with 8 bases separating them. Written as DNA, the CDR3 is TGCAGTGCTAGAGGGATGCAGTCCTACGAGCAGTACTTC. Encoded protein: CSARGMQSYEQYF.

There are a few counts of this clonotype. V and J are TRBV7-2 and TRBJ2-7, with D possibly matching TRBD1 (6 bases). The CDR3 runs 15 residues. V dropped 0 bases and J dropped 3 bases, with 12 bases sitting between them. Germline V gene sequence: CDR1 SGHTA, CDR2 FQGNSA. The CDR3 coding sequence is TGTGCCAGCAGCTTAGCGGCGGTCAGGGGCTACGAGCAGTACTTC. Encoded protein: CASSLAAVRGYEQYF.